This T cell receptor (beta chain) derives from a study of control samples from healthy donors and cancer patients. CDR1 is PRHDT and CDR2 is FYEKMQ in the germline V gene (reference sequence). There are 14 residues in the CDR3. Trimming pared 5 bases from V and 0 bases from J, leaving 8 bases between. The repertoire was sequenced with immunoSEQ multiplex PCR; TCRdb's copy has only in-frame clones and lacks some. Among 150,000 to 200,000 clones listed, more than 90% were seen once. Input material: blood. The clonotype was recovered from a man aged 25-45 years in good health. The chain has TRBV13 and TRBJ1-3; possible D gene TRBD1, 6 bases. The CDR3 DNA reads as TGTGCCAGCAGCGCGACAGGCTCTGGAAACACCATATATTTT. The encoded protein is CASSATGSGNTIYF. The variable domain in full, completed from reference TRBV13 and TRBJ1-3, reads AAGVIQSPRHLIKEKRETATLKCYPIPRHDTVYWYQQGPGQDPQFLISFYEKMQSDKGSIPDRFSAQQFSDYHSELNMSSLELGDSALYFCASSATGSGNTIYFGEGSWLTVV.